Below are 22 T cell receptor beta chains sequenced from a single sample in a study of cytomegalovirus exposure and HLA in healthy donors. The PCR made use of 60 Vbeta and 13 Jbeta primers. Clones were read by immunoSEQ multiplex PCR, and TCRdb kept only the in-frame ones, dropping some. In the table there are 170,000 or so clones, around 78% of which are singletons. Sequencing input: PBMCs. The receptors originated from a woman in her forties or fifties in good health and CMV-seropositive.

This rearrangement joins TRBV5-6 to TRBJ2-2; 7 bases agree with TRBD2. V shed 7 bases and J 4 bases; nucleotides not matched to a gene: 10. This CDR3 spans 15 amino acids. Germline V gene lookup returns CDR1 SGHDT and CDR2 YYEEEE. The CDR3 loop is CASGPWGGITGELFF. CDR3 coding DNA: TGTGCCAGCGGCCCCTGGGGGGGAATCACCGGGGAGCTGTTTTTT.

V gene TRBV10-3 combines with J gene TRBJ1-1, with TRBD1 identical over 7 bases. The CDR3 covers 14 residues. J was trimmed by 11 bases and V by 5 bases; bases with no gene match: 14. From germline, CDR1 is ENHRY and CDR2 SYGVKD. This chain's CDR3 is CAISTQQGQLEAFF. CDR3 bases: TGTGCCATCAGTACTCAACAGGGACAGCTTGAGGCTTTCTTT.

The rearrangement uses TRBV7-2 and TRBJ1-2, with D perhaps TRBD1 (5 bases). This CDR3 region has 13 residues. Germline lookup yields CDR1 SGHTA and CDR2 FQGNSA. Trimming removed 4 bases from V and 5 bases from J, with 11 bases in between. In nucleotides, the CDR3 is TGTGCCAGCAGCTCCGGGGGGTTTTATGGCTACACCTTC. It specifies CASSSGGFYGYTF.

This chain links TRBV9 with TRBJ2-1, with 14 nucleotides matching TRBD2. Germline-derived CDR1 and CDR2 are SGDLS and YYNGEE. J gave up 0 bases and V 4 bases, and 12 bases lay outside the gene matches. CDR3 length: 20 amino acids. CDR3: CASSSQGLAGEGSSYNEQFF. Written as DNA, the CDR3 is TGTGCCAGCAGCTCTCAGGGACTAGCGGGAGAGGGGAGCTCCTACAATGAGCAGTTCTTC. Full variable domain (rest looked up from reference TRBV9 and TRBJ2-1): DSGVTQTPKHLITATGQRVTLRCSPRSGDLSVYWYQQSLDQGLQFLIQYYNGEERAKGNILERFSAQQFPDLHSELNLSSLELGDSALYFCASSSQGLAGEGSSYNEQFFGPGTRLTVL.

This rearrangement joins TRBV5-6 to TRBJ2-5; D is unresolved. The germline V gene has CDR1 SGHDT and CDR2 YYEEEE. The CDR3 totals 13 residues. V dropped 4 bases and J dropped 4 bases, with 11 bases sitting between them. The CDR3 DNA sequence: TGTGCCAGCAGCCTCGGTAGCACAGAGACCCAGTACTTC. Its protein product is CASSLGSTETQYF.

The chain is built from TRBV10-3 and TRBJ2-2; 7 bases map to TRBD1. CDR1 is ENHRY and CDR2 is SYGVKD in the germline V gene. V shed 6 bases and J 1 base; nucleotides not matched to a gene: 2. The CDR3 contains 14 residues. The DNA of the CDR3 is TGTGCCATCAGCCGGGACAGGAACACCGGGGAGCTGTTTTTT. It codes for CAISRDRNTGELFF.

The J gene is TRBJ1-1, the V gene TRBV4-3; weak D call: TRBD1 (5 bases). This CDR3 has 18 amino acids. Germline V gene sequence: CDR1 LGHNA, CDR2 YSLEER. V was cut by 0 bases and J by 3 bases, with 20 bases left in between. This chain's CDR3 is CASSQDLKAAAGDTEAFF. CDR3 in DNA: TGCGCCAGCAGCCAAGATCTTAAGGCGGCCGCGGGGGACACTGAAGCTTTCTTT.

The chain uses TRBV7-2 and TRBJ2-3; the match to TRBD2 covers 8 bases. CDR3 length equals 18 residues. Germline lookup yields CDR1 SGHTA and CDR2 FQGNSA. Unmatched junction bases numbered 19, after V lost 5 bases and J lost 6 bases. The CDR3 region is CASSPRGRRDGGADTQYF. CDR3 in DNA: TGTGCCAGCAGCCCGCGCGGAAGGCGTGACGGGGGGGCTGATACGCAGTATTTT.

The rearrangement links TRBV11-2 to TRBJ1-2, with D tentatively TRBD1 (5 bases). Germline V gene lookup returns CDR1 SGHAT and CDR2 FQNNGV. Trimming removed 3 bases at V and 2 bases at J, with 22 bases between. The CDR3 loop spans 18 amino acids. The CDR3 spells CASSLGPHPLVPNYGYTF. CDR3 nucleotides: TGTGCCAGCAGCTTGGGGCCTCACCCACTCGTCCCGAACTATGGCTACACCTTC.

V gene TRBV6-6 combines with J gene TRBJ1-2; TRBD1 agrees at 7 bases. CDR3 length: 14 amino acids. CDR1 MNHNY and CDR2 SVGAGI come from the germline V gene (reference sequence). Trimming cost V 11 bases and J 5 bases; bases outside gene matches: 14. CDR3 nucleotide sequence: TGTGCCGGCCGGGACAGTCGAAGGAATTATGGCTACACCTTC. It codes for CAGRDSRRNYGYTF.

The chain is built from TRBV15 and TRBJ2-1; no firm D call. Germline V CDR1 and CDR2: LNHNV, YYDKDF (reference sequence). Trimming cost V 1 base and J 3 bases, with 4 bases left between them. The length of the CDR3 is 13 residues. This CDR3 reads CATSRVYYNEQFF. The CDR3 DNA is TGTGCCACCAGCAGAGTTTACTACAATGAGCAGTTCTTC.

The rearrangement joins TRBV28 to TRBJ2-1, with TRBD2 identical over 8 bases. The CDR3 spans 16 residues. Per the germline V gene, CDR1 is MDHEN and CDR2 is SYDVKM. The J segment lost 1 base and the V segment lost 2 bases, leaving 4 bases of the junction unmatched. The CDR3: CASSLSGRLSYNEQFF. DNA of the CDR3: TGTGCCAGCAGTTTAAGCGGGAGATTGTCCTACAATGAGCAGTTCTTC.

This rearrangement joins TRBV6-1 to TRBJ2-7; maybe TRBD2 (6 bases). The CDR3 consists of 14 residues. The germline V gene has CDR1 MNHNS and CDR2 SASEGT. The germline V and J ends were trimmed by 7 bases and 4 bases, with 17 bases remaining between them. CDR3 nucleotides: TGTGCCAGCAACGGCGGTAGCGGCTTTTACGAGCAGTACTTC. Its translation: CASNGGSGFYEQYF.

In DNA, the CDR3 is TGTGCCAGCAGCTTGGAACCAAACTTGAACACTGAAGCTTTCTTT. This translates into CASSLEPNLNTEAFF. V gene TRBV5-5 combines with J gene TRBJ1-1, with no clear D. The CDR3 totals 15 residues. Germline CDR1 reads SGHKS; CDR2 reads YYEKEE (reference sequence). V was shortened by 0 bases and J by 0 bases, with 9 bases between the two germline ends.

Notes on this clone: Mismatch with germline at one junction end may stem from a read error. The rearrangement uses TRBV25-1 and TRBJ2-7; 8 bases line up with TRBD2. Germline V lookup: CDR1 MGHDK, CDR2 SYGVNS. CDR3 length: 13 amino acids. The DNA for the CDR3 is TGTGCCAGCAGTGCCTCTTACTCCGGGACTAGTATCTTC. Its protein is CASSASYSGTSIF.

The chain carries TRBV5-1 and TRBJ1-3; D not certain. CDR1 and CDR2 from the germline V gene are SGHRS and YFSETQ. The germline V and J ends were trimmed by 2 bases and 7 bases, with 13 bases remaining between them. The CDR3 consists of 14 residues. The CDR3 coding sequence is TGCGCCAGCAGCTTAAGGGTACCGGGGAACACCATATATTTT. Translating it yields CASSLRVPGNTIYF.

This sequence joins TRBV5-1 and TRBJ2-3; 9 positions agree with TRBD1. The V gene end was trimmed by 3 bases and the J gene end by 4 bases; junction bases not matched to a gene: 6. This CDR3 spans 15 amino acids. The germline V gene has CDR1 SGHRS and CDR2 YFSETQ. The chain's CDR3 is CASSSGGDRADTQYF. CDR3 DNA: TGCGCCAGCAGCTCAGGGGGGGACAGGGCAGATACGCAGTATTTT.

The chain links TRBV28 to TRBJ1-4; 10 positions agree with TRBD1. After removal of 1 base from V and 5 bases from J, the junction contained 4 bases not matched to a gene. The germline gives CDR1 MDHEN, CDR2 SYDVKM. The CDR3 runs to 16 residues. The DNA of the CDR3 is TGTGCCAGCAGTTTATCGGGGACAGGGGTAAATGAAAAACTGTTTTTT. Encoded protein: CASSLSGTGVNEKLFF.

The rearrangement uses TRBV29-1 and TRBJ2-1; 7 positions match TRBD2. The V segment lost 4 bases and the J segment 9 bases; nucleotides outside the gene matches: 9. The CDR3 contains 13 residues. Germline CDR1 is SQVTM and CDR2 is ANQGSEA. As DNA, the CDR3 is TGCAGCGTTGGGGGGACTACCGAGAGTGAGCAGTTCTTC. Translation gives CSVGGTTESEQFF.

The chain uses TRBV18 and TRBJ2-3; D is perhaps TRBD2 (5 bases). Deletions cut 2 bases from V and 2 bases from J, with 17 bases between. Per the germline V gene, CDR1 is KGHSH and CDR2 is LQKENI. CDR3 length: 17 residues. The DNA for the CDR3 is TGTGCCAGCTCACCAAGGCTTGGAGCGGCACTCACAGATACGCAGTATTTT. Translated: CASSPRLGAALTDTQYF.

The CDR3 DNA reads as TGTGCCAGCTCCTCCGGACAGGGCAGGTACTTC. Its protein is CASSSGQGRYF. The chain is built from TRBV18 and TRBJ2-7, with 8 bases identical to TRBD1. The CDR3 runs to 11 residues. Germline CDR1 is KGHSH and CDR2 is LQKENI. J was trimmed by 12 bases and V by 6 bases; bases with no gene match: 7.

The chain couples TRBV6-5 to TRBJ1-1; D unclear. The V and J ends lost 7 bases and 1 base respectively, with 10 bases between them. CDR1 is MNHEY and CDR2 is SVGAGI in the germline V gene. This CDR3 is 13 amino acids long. The CDR3 spells CASTLDSNTEAFF. CDR3 nucleotide sequence: TGTGCCAGCACTTTAGACTCGAACACTGAAGCTTTCTTT.